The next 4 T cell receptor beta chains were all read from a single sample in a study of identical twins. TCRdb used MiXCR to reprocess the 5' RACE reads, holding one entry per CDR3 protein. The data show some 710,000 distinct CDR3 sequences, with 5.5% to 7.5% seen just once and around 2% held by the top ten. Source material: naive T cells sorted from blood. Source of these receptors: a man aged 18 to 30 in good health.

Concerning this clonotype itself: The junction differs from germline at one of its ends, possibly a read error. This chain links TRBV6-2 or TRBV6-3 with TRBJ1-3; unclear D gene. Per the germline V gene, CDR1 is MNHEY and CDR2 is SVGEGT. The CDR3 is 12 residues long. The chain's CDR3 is CASSYSENTIYF. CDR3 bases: TGTGCCAGCAGTTACTCTGAAAACACCATATATTTT.

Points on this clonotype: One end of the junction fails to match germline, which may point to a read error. CDR3 sequence (DNA): TGTGCCACCGTACTGAAACCTGGGGCCAACGTCCTGAGTTTC. Encoded protein: CATVLKPGANVLSF. The chain joins TRBV15 to TRBJ2-6, with D perhaps matching TRBD1 (5 bases). CDR1 is LNHNV and CDR2 is YYDKDF in the germline V gene (reference sequence). The CDR3 is made up of 14 amino acids.

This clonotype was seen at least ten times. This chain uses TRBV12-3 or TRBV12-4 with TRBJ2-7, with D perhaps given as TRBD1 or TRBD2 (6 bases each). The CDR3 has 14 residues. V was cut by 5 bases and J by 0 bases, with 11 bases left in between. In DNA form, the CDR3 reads TGTGCCAGCAGTCCCCCGGGGGCCTCCTACGAGCAGTACTTC. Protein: CASSPPGASYEQYF.

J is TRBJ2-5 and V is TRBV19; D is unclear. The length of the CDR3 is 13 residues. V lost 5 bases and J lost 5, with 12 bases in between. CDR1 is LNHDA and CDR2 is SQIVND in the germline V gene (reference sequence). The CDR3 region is CASSADRLETQYF. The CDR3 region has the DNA TGTGCCAGTAGTGCGGACCGCCTGGAGACCCAGTACTTC.